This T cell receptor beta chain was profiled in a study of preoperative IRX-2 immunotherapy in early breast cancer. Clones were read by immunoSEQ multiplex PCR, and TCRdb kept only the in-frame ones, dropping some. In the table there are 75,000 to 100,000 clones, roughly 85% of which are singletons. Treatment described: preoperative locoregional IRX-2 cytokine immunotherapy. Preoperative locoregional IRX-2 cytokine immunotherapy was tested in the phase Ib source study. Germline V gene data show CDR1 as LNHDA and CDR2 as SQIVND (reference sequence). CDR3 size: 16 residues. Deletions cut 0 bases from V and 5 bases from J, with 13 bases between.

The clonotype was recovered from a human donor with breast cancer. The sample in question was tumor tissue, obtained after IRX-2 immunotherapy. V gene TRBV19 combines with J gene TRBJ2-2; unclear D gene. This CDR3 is CASSIDSKARTGELFF. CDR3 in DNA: TGTGCCAGTAGTATAGATAGTAAGGCCAGGACCGGGGAGCTGTTTTTT.